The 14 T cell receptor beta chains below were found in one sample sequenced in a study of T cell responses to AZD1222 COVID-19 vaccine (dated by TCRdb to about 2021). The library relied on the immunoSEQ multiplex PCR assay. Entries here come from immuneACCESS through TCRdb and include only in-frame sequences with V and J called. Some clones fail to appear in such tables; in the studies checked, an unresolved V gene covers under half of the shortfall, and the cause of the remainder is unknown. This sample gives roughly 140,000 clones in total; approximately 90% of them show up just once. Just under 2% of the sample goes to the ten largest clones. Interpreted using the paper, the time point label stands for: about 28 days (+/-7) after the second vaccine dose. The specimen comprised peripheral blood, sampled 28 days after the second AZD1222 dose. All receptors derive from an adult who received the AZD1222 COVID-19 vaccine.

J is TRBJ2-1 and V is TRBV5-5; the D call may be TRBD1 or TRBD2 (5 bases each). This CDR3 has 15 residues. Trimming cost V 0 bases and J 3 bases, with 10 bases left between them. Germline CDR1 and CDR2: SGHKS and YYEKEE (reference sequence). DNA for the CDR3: TGTGCCAGCAGCTTGGTCGGGACGGACTACAATGAGCAGTTCTTC. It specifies CASSLVGTDYNEQFF.

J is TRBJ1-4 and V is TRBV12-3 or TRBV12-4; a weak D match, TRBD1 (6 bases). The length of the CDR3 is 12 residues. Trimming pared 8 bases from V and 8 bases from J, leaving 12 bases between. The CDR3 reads CASGRGAEKLFF. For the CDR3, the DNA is TGTGCCAGCGGGAGGGGGGCAGAAAAACTGTTTTTT.

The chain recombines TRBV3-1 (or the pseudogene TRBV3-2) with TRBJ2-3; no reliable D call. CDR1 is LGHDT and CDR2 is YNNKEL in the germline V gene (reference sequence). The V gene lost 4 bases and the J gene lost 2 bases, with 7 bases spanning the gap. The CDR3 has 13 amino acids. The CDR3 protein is CASSLPHTDTQYF. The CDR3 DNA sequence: TGTGCCAGCAGCCTCCCCCACACAGATACGCAGTATTTT.

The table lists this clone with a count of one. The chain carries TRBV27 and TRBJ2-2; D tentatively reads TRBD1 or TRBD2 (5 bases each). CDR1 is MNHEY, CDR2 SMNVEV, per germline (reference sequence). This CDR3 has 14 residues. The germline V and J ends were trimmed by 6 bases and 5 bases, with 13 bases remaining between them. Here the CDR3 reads CASRQGDGTGELFF. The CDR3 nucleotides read TGTGCCAGCAGGCAGGGAGATGGTACCGGGGAGCTGTTTTTT.

The CDR3 spells CASSLGGQYEQYF. The CDR3 bases are TGTGCCAGCAGTTTGGGGGGACAGTACGAGCAGTACTTC. The rearrangement links TRBV12-3 or TRBV12-4 to TRBJ2-7; weak D call: TRBD1 (7 bases). The V end lost 3 bases, the J end lost 4 bases, and 10 bases lay between the germline ends. This CDR3 comprises 13 residues.

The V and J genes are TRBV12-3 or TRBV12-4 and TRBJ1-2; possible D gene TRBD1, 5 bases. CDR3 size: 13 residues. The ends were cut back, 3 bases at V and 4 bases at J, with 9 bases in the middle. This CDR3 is CASSFRQLYGYTF. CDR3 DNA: TGTGCCAGCAGTTTCCGACAGCTCTATGGCTACACCTTC.

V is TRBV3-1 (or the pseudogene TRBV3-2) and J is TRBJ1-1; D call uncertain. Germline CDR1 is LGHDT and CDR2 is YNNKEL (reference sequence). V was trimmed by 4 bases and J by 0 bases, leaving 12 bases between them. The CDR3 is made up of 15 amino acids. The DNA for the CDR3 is TGTGCCAGCAGCCCCCTGCTTAATATGAACACTGAAGCTTTCTTT. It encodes CASSPLLNMNTEAFF.

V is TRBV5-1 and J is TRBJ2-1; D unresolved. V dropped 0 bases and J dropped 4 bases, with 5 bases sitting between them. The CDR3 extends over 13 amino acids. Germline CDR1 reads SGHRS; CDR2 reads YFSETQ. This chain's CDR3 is CASSLERYNEQFF. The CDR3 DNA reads TGCGCCAGCAGCTTGGAGAGGTACAATGAGCAGTTCTTC.

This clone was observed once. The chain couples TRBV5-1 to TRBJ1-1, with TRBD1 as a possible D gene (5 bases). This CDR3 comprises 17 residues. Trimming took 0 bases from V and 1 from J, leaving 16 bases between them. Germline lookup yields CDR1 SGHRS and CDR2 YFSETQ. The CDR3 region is CASSLAQGSGTNTEAFF. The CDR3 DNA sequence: TGCGCCAGCAGCTTGGCCCAGGGCAGTGGTACGAACACTGAAGCTTTCTTT.

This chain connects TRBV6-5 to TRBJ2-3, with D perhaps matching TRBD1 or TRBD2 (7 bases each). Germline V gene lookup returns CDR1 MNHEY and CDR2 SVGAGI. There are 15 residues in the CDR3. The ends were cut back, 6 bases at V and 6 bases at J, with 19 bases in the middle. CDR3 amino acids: CASSRWEGATDTQYF. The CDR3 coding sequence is TGTGCCAGCAGCCGTTGGGAGGGGGCTACGGATACGCAGTATTTT.

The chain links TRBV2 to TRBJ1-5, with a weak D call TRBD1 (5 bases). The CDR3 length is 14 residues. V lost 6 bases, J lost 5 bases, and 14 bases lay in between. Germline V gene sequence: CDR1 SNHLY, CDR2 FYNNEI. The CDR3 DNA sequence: TGTGCCAGCAGCGCCGGGACTTCGGATCAGCCCCAGCATTTT. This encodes CASSAGTSDQPQHF.

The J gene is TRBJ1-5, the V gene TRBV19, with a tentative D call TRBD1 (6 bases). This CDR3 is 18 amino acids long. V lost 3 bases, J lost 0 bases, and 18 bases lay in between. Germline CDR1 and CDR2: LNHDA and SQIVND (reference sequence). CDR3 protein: CASSISTGASYSNQPQHF. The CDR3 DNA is TGTGCCAGTAGTATCTCGACAGGAGCCTCCTATAGCAATCAGCCCCAGCATTTT.

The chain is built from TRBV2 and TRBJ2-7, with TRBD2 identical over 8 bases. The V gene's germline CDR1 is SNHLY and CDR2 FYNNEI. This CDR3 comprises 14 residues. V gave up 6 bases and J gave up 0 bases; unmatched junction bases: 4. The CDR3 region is CASRLREASYEQYF. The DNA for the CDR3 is TGTGCCAGCAGACTGCGGGAGGCCTCCTACGAGCAGTACTTC.

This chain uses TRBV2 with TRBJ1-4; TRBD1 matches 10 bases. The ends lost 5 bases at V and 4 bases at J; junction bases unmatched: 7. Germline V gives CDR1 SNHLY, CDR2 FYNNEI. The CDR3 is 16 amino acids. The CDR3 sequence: CASSWKTGGYNEKLFF. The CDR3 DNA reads TGTGCCAGCAGTTGGAAGACAGGGGGCTATAATGAAAAACTGTTTTTT.